These 25 T cell receptor beta chains share one sample of origin, sequenced in a study of blood T cell repertoires in COVID-19. The table came from immunoSEQ multiplex PCR; TCRdb's copy has only in-frame clones and leaves some out. Here the sample spans fewer than 200,000 clones, just under 85% being singletons. Source material: peripheral blood. These receptors were taken from a man aged 35 to 55 who had recovered from COVID-19.

The chain employs TRBV19 and TRBJ2-5; perhaps TRBD1 as D (5 bases). The germline V and J ends were trimmed by 5 bases and 1 base, with 14 bases remaining between them. Germline CDR1 reads LNHDA; CDR2 reads SQIVND (reference sequence). The CDR3 is 15 residues long. In DNA, the CDR3 is TGTGCCAGTAGTCTCTGGGCCAGGGCCCAAGAGACCCAGTACTTC. Its translation: CASSLWARAQETQYF.

DNA of the CDR3: TGTGCCAGCAGCTTGCTGGGGGGCACTGAAGCTTTCTTT. This translates into CASSLLGGTEAFF. The chain is built from TRBV5-6 and TRBJ1-1, with D possibly TRBD1 on 5 matching bases. Germline V gene data show CDR1 as SGHDT and CDR2 as YYEEEE. CDR3 length: 13 residues. Trimming removed 1 base from V and 4 bases from J, with 8 bases in between.

The chain employs TRBV7-2 and TRBJ1-1; D not certain. The CDR3 is 14 amino acids. Trimming stripped 1 base from V and 4 bases from J, with 10 bases between. The germline CDR1 and CDR2 sequences are SGHTA and FQGNSA. CDR3 nucleotide sequence: TGTGCCAGCAGCTTAGGCGGCAAAGGCACTGAAGCTTTCTTT. Protein product: CASSLGGKGTEAFF.

This chain joins TRBV6-6 and TRBJ2-5, with 9 bases matching TRBD2. V lost 7 bases to trimming and J lost 2 bases; unmatched junction nucleotides: 5. The CDR3 is made up of 14 amino acids. Looked up from germline, CDR1 is MNHNY and CDR2 is SVGAGI (reference sequence). The CDR3 loop is CASKETSGQETQYF. In DNA form, the CDR3 reads TGTGCCAGCAAAGAAACTAGCGGGCAAGAGACCCAGTACTTC.

The chain has TRBV30 and TRBJ1-1; D gene ambiguous. The V gene lost 8 bases and the J gene lost 0 bases, with 13 bases spanning the gap. The length of the CDR3 is 13 residues. CDR1 is GTSNPN and CDR2 is SVGIG in the germline V gene (reference sequence). The CDR3 protein is CAQTTGMNTEAFF. In DNA, the CDR3 is TGTGCCCAGACCACGGGGATGAACACTGAAGCTTTCTTT.

In regard to this clone: Distinct nucleotide sequences in the sample also encode this CDR3. The rearrangement joins TRBV4-2 to TRBJ2-1; no firm D call. Trimming took off 4 bases at V and 5 bases at J, with 12 bases between the two ends. The CDR3 is 14 amino acids. CDR1 LGHNA and CDR2 YNFKEQ come from the germline V gene. The CDR3 region has the DNA TGTGCCAGCAGCCCCCTGGCTCACGACAATGAGCAGTTCTTC. It encodes CASSPLAHDNEQFF.

The V call is TRBV14, the J call TRBJ2-5, with D maybe TRBD2 (5 bases). Deletions cut 1 base from V and 7 bases from J, with 7 bases between. The CDR3 consists of 12 residues. Germline CDR1 SGHDN, CDR2 FVKESK. The CDR3 loop is CASSQAAGTQYF. The CDR3 DNA reads TGTGCCAGCAGCCAAGCGGCGGGGACCCAGTACTTC.

The gene calls are TRBV28 and TRBJ2-3; 11 bases match TRBD2. J gave up 0 bases and V 7 bases, and 6 bases lay outside the gene matches. CDR1 and CDR2 (germline): MDHEN, SYDVKM. CDR3 size: 16 residues. The chain's CDR3 is CASTSRTSGSTDTQYF. CDR3 DNA sequence: TGTGCCAGCACGTCCCGGACTAGCGGGAGCACAGATACGCAGTATTTT.

This chain joins TRBV6-5 and TRBJ2-1; D is possibly TRBD1 (5 bases). V was pared by 4 bases and J by 6 bases, with 13 bases between. Germline V CDR1 and CDR2: MNHEY, SVGAGI. The CDR3 has 14 amino acids. In DNA form, the CDR3 reads TGTGCCAGCAGTTCTCTTGACAGCCCCAATGAGCAGTTCTTC. Amino acid sequence: CASSSLDSPNEQFF.

The V gene is TRBV30, the J gene TRBJ1-4; TRBD1 agrees at 9 bases. Losses at the gene ends were 0 bases for V and 7 bases for J; bases not matched to a gene: 6. This CDR3 is 15 amino acids long. Germline V lookup: CDR1 GTSNPN, CDR2 SVGIG (reference sequence). The CDR3 DNA follows: TGTGCCTGGAGTGTCTGGGGACAGGGTAGTGAAAAACTGTTTTTT. Protein product: CAWSVWGQGSEKLFF.

The rearrangement links TRBV28 to TRBJ1-2; 9 positions match TRBD1. CDR1 MDHEN and CDR2 SYDVKM come from the germline V gene. Germline trimming cut 7 bases from V and 4 bases from J; bases unmatched to any gene: 4. The CDR3 totals 13 residues. The CDR3 here is CASNPGQGYGYTF. The CDR3 coding sequence is TGTGCCAGCAACCCGGGACAGGGCTATGGCTACACCTTC.

This sequence joins TRBV9 and TRBJ1-4; D unclear. Germline V gives CDR1 SGDLS, CDR2 YYNGEE. V was trimmed by 4 bases and J by 2 bases, leaving 15 bases between them. The CDR3 covers 16 residues. CDR3 amino acids: CASSRHGGVTNEKLFF. In DNA, the CDR3 is TGTGCCAGCAGCCGACACGGCGGGGTTACTAATGAAAAACTGTTTTTT. Variable domain in full (rest from reference TRBV9 and TRBJ1-4): DSGVTQTPKHLITATGQRVTLRCSPRSGDLSVYWYQQSLDQGLQFLIQYYNGEERAKGNILERFSAQQFPDLHSELNLSSLELGDSALYFCASSRHGGVTNEKLFFGSGTQLSVL.

The chain joins TRBV7-3 to TRBJ2-3; possible D gene TRBD1, 5 bases. The CDR3 extends over 13 amino acids. The V gene's germline CDR1 is SGHTA and CDR2 FQGTGA. V was clipped by 5 bases and J by 6 bases, with 12 bases between them. The CDR3 loop is CASSRQSRDTQYF. The CDR3 DNA reads TGTGCCAGCAGCCGACAGTCTAGGGATACGCAGTATTTT.

The chain links TRBV11-3 to TRBJ1-6, with TRBD1 as a possible D gene (6 bases). The germline gives CDR1 SGHNT, CDR2 YENEEA. CDR3 length: 14 residues. Trimming cost V 4 bases and J 9 bases, with 13 bases left between them. CDR3 sequence: CASSSDSPSSPLHF. CDR3 nucleotide sequence: TGTGCCAGCAGCTCGGACAGCCCAAGTTCACCCCTCCACTTT.

The chain carries TRBV11-3 and TRBJ2-3; 10 nucleotides line up with TRBD2. V gave up 4 bases and J gave up 5 bases; unmatched junction bases: 9. The CDR3 loop spans 16 amino acids. CDR1 and CDR2 from the germline V gene are SGHNT and YENEEA. As DNA, the CDR3 is TGTGCCAGCAGCTCCCTTGGGTCTAGCGGGGGAGATACGCAGTATTTT. This codes for CASSSLGSSGGDTQYF.

This clone was recorded only once. The V gene is TRBV2, the J gene TRBJ1-3, with D unresolved. Germline CDR1 SNHLY, CDR2 FYNNEI. The length of the CDR3 is 12 residues. With 11 bases removed from V and 1 base from J, the gap between germline ends came to 9 bases. CDR3 amino acids: CASGLSGNTIYF. The DNA for the CDR3 is TGTGCCTCCGGACTTTCTGGAAACACCATATATTTT.

The chain is built from TRBV15 and TRBJ2-1; D is perhaps TRBD2 (6 bases). Trimming removed 8 bases from V and 12 bases from J, with 14 bases in between. CDR1 is LNHNV and CDR2 is YYDKDF in the germline V gene (reference sequence). The CDR3 is 11 residues long. CDR3 in DNA: TGTGCCACCCTAGGGTTGGGGGGGCAGTTCTTC. Amino acids: CATLGLGGQFF.

The rearrangement joins TRBV6-5 to TRBJ2-5, with 9 bases aligning to TRBD2. CDR1 and CDR2 from the germline V gene are MNHEY and SVGAGI. This CDR3 has 13 amino acids. V was pared by 11 bases and J by 4 bases, with 8 bases of the junction left unmatched. CDR3 DNA sequence: TGTGCCGTAGCGGGAGTGGGGAGAGAGACCCAGTACTTC. It encodes CAVAGVGRETQYF.

The V and J genes are TRBV5-4 and TRBJ2-3, with 11 nucleotides matching TRBD2. Germline CDR1 and CDR2: SGHNT and YYREEE (reference sequence). The CDR3 consists of 16 residues. Unmatched junction bases numbered 2, after V lost 2 bases and J lost 0 bases. As DNA, the CDR3 is TGTGCCAGCAGCTTTGGGACTAGCGGAAGCACAGATACGCAGTATTTT. Its translation: CASSFGTSGSTDTQYF.

The chain uses TRBV7-2 and TRBJ2-7; TRBD2 aligns across 10 bases. J was trimmed by 6 bases and V by 4 bases; bases with no gene match: 15. In germline, CDR1 is SGHTA, CDR2 FQGNSA. This CDR3 contains 17 residues. This CDR3 is CASSSKPIGTSVGEQYF. CDR3 bases: TGTGCCAGCAGCTCTAAACCCATCGGGACTAGCGTCGGCGAGCAGTACTTC.

This clone appeared a few times. The V and J genes are TRBV5-1 and TRBJ2-3; D unresolved. CDR1 and CDR2 (germline): SGHRS, YFSETQ. This CDR3 region has 15 residues. V lost 1 base, J lost 3 bases, and 12 bases lay in between. CDR3 protein: CASSLRRTDTDTQYF. In nucleotides, the CDR3 is TGCGCCAGCAGCTTGCGTCGAACTGATACAGATACGCAGTATTTT.

This sequence joins TRBV19 and TRBJ1-2; TRBD1 aligns across 11 bases. This CDR3 is built from 15 residues. Germline V gene lookup returns CDR1 LNHDA and CDR2 SQIVND (reference sequence). Unmatched junction bases numbered 8, after V lost 9 bases and J lost 2 bases. CDR3 nucleotide sequence: TGTGCCAGCGGATTCGGACAGGGGGCAAACTATGGCTACACCTTC. Translating it yields CASGFGQGANYGYTF.

To note about this clone: Within the sample, other DNA sequences also encode this same CDR3. The chain carries TRBV18 and TRBJ2-7; the D gene is possibly TRBD1 (6 bases). V lost 3 bases to trimming and J lost 5 bases, with 8 bases between them. In germline, CDR1 is KGHSH, CDR2 LQKENI. The CDR3 runs to 12 residues. This chain's CDR3 is CASSPNRDEQYF. The CDR3 DNA sequence: TGTGCCAGCTCACCCAACAGGGACGAGCAGTACTTC.

This clone has a single count. The V and J genes are TRBV3-1 (or the pseudogene TRBV3-2) and TRBJ2-3; TRBD2 matches 9 bases. Trimming removed 3 bases from V and 4 bases from J; junction bases left unmatched: 8. Germline-derived CDR1 and CDR2 are LGHDT and YNNKEL (reference sequence). The CDR3 extends over 16 amino acids. CDR3 coding DNA: TGTGCCAGCAGCCACTTCCGCGGGAGGGCCTCAGATACGCAGTATTTT. Its translation is CASSHFRGRASDTQYF.

The chain is built from TRBV10-3 and TRBJ2-1; D is undetermined. V dropped 4 bases and J dropped 8 bases, with 9 bases sitting between them. CDR1 is ENHRY and CDR2 is SYGVKD in the germline V gene. The CDR3 extends over 12 amino acids. The CDR3 DNA reads TGTGCCATCAGTGTTCAGGCTGATGAGCAGTTCTTC. Amino acid sequence: CAISVQADEQFF.